Listed here are 26 T cell receptor beta chains from one sample, sequenced in a study of blood T cell repertoires in COVID-19. Assay: immunoSEQ multiplex PCR; the TCRdb copy retains only in-frame clones and omits some. The sample shows about 160,000 clones, 92% of them seen only once. Input material: peripheral blood. These receptors all come from a man aged 25 to 45 with COVID-19, enrolled during active disease.

The rearrangement links TRBV15 to TRBJ2-3; D might be TRBD2 (6 bases). Trimming shortened V by 1 base and J by 2 bases, and 10 bases separated the two germline ends. Per the germline V gene, CDR1 is LNHNV and CDR2 is YYDKDF (reference sequence). The CDR3 is made up of 15 amino acids. Here the CDR3 DNA reads TGTGCCACCAGCAGAGGGGGCGGGATCACAGATACGCAGTATTTT. Translated, it gives CATSRGGGITDTQYF.

This clone was counted only a few times. The chain is built from TRBV7-9 and TRBJ1-1, with TRBD1 matching 9 bases. CDR3 size: 17 residues. CDR1 is SEHNR, CDR2 FQNEAQ, per germline (reference sequence). Unmatched junction bases numbered 13, after V lost 5 bases and J lost 3 bases. The CDR3 spells CASSPGTGNRKDTEAFF. For the CDR3, the DNA is TGTGCCAGCAGCCCCGGGACAGGGAATAGGAAGGACACTGAAGCTTTCTTT. The complete variable domain, with remaining parts taken from reference TRBV7-9 and TRBJ1-1, reads DTGVSQNPRHKITKRGQNVTFRCDPISEHNRLYWYRQTLGQGPEFLTYFQNEAQLEKSRLLSDRFSAERPKGSFSTLEIQRTEQGDSAMYLCASSPGTGNRKDTEAFFGQGTRLTVV.

The gene calls are TRBV6-5 and TRBJ2-7, with a weak D call TRBD1 (6 bases). Germline CDR1 reads MNHEY; CDR2 reads SVGAGI. The V and J ends lost 6 bases and 0 bases respectively, with 9 bases between them. This CDR3 is 13 amino acids long. The DNA of the CDR3 is TGTGCCAGCAGACAGGGTAGCTCCTACGAGCAGTACTTC. This encodes CASRQGSSYEQYF.

The chain employs TRBV5-1 and TRBJ2-7, with D tentatively TRBD2 (6 bases). The V gene's germline CDR1 is SGHRS and CDR2 YFSETQ. The CDR3 is 14 residues long. Trimming left V 0 bases short and J 7 bases short, with 14 bases between. The CDR3 region is CASSLDPTRREQYF. DNA for the CDR3: TGCGCCAGCAGCTTGGACCCGACTAGGCGGGAGCAGTACTTC.

The V call is TRBV9, the J call TRBJ2-4; 11 bases agree with TRBD2. Germline V gene lookup returns CDR1 SGDLS and CDR2 YYNGEE. The CDR3 has 15 amino acids. The ends lost 2 bases at V and 7 bases at J; junction bases unmatched: 5. The CDR3 DNA follows: TGTGCCAGCAGCGTTACTAGCGGGAGATGGAACATTCAGTACTTC. Translating gives CASSVTSGRWNIQYF. Together with reference TRBV9 and TRBJ2-4, the CDR3 gives the full variable domain: DSGVTQTPKHLITATGQRVTLRCSPRSGDLSVYWYQQSLDQGLQFLIQYYNGEERAKGNILERFSAQQFPDLHSELNLSSLELGDSALYFCASSVTSGRWNIQYFGAGTRLSVL.

This sequence joins TRBV27 and TRBJ1-2; maybe TRBD1 (6 bases). V shed 5 bases and J shed 1 base, with 23 bases lying between them. Germline CDR1 and CDR2: MNHEY and SMNVEV (reference sequence). The length of the CDR3 is 18 residues. The CDR3 loop reads CASSPYGDAGQINYGYTF. Here the CDR3 DNA reads TGTGCCAGCAGTCCGTACGGCGATGCAGGACAGATTAACTATGGCTACACCTTC.

The CDR3 coding sequence is TGTGCCAGCAGTCCGGGACAGCTCTCTGGGGCCAACGTCCTGACTTTC. Residues: CASSPGQLSGANVLTF. V is TRBV27 and J is TRBJ2-6; TRBD1 aligns across 7 bases. This CDR3 contains 16 residues. V shed 5 bases and J 0 bases; nucleotides not matched to a gene: 4. CDR1 is MNHEY, CDR2 SMNVEV, per germline (reference sequence).

CDR3 nucleotides: TGTGCCAGCAGCGTCTGGGACACACAAGAGACCCAGTACTTC. This sequence encodes CASSVWDTQETQYF. This chain connects TRBV9 to TRBJ2-5; a weak D match, TRBD1 (6 bases). Trimming shortened V by 2 bases and J by 2 bases, and 10 bases separated the two germline ends. In germline, CDR1 is SGDLS, CDR2 YYNGEE. The CDR3 contains 14 residues.

The gene calls are TRBV27 and TRBJ2-7; weak D call: TRBD1 (5 bases). Per the germline V gene, CDR1 is MNHEY and CDR2 is SMNVEV (reference sequence). Trimming pared 6 bases from V and 5 bases from J, leaving 14 bases between. This CDR3 has 13 amino acids. The CDR3 loop is CASRQQVFHEQYF. The CDR3 DNA reads as TGTGCCAGCAGGCAACAGGTTTTTCACGAGCAGTACTTC.

The chain combines TRBV28 with TRBJ1-5, with a weak D call TRBD1 (6 bases). V lost 5 bases and J lost 1, with 18 bases in between. Germline values: CDR1 MDHEN, CDR2 SYDVKM. This CDR3 is 17 amino acids long. CDR3 sequence reads: CASSPRGRGRSNQPQHF. CDR3 DNA: TGTGCCAGCAGTCCCCGGGGCAGGGGTAGGAGCAATCAGCCCCAGCATTTT.

The rearrangement joins TRBV28 to TRBJ1-5; 10 bases agree with TRBD1. Per the germline V gene, CDR1 is MDHEN and CDR2 is SYDVKM. The CDR3 sequence is 16 residues long. The V gene end was trimmed by 2 bases and the J gene end by 5 bases; junction bases not matched to a gene: 6. Written as DNA, the CDR3 is TGTGCCAGCAGTTTACCCGACAGGGGGCAGGATCAGCCCCAGCATTTT. It is translated as CASSLPDRGQDQPQHF.

This clone was recorded once. The chain employs TRBV5-1 and TRBJ2-5; 11 nucleotides match TRBD2. With V trimmed by 0 bases and J by 5 bases, 6 bases remained unmatched. The CDR3 runs to 16 residues. The germline V gene has CDR1 SGHRS and CDR2 YFSETQ. CDR3 sequence (DNA): TGCGCCAGCAGCTTGGAGGGACTAGCGGTGCGGGAGACCCAGTACTTC. This sequence encodes CASSLEGLAVRETQYF.

The gene calls are TRBV4-2 and TRBJ1-1; 8 bases align to TRBD1. Trimming took 4 bases from V and 5 from J; bases not matched to a gene: 6. Looked up from germline, CDR1 is LGHNA and CDR2 is YNFKEQ. CDR3 length equals 14 residues. DNA for the CDR3: TGTGCCAGCAGCCCGACAGGGGAGGGGACTGAAGCTTTCTTT. It codes for CASSPTGEGTEAFF.

The V and J genes are TRBV4-3 and TRBJ2-7, with D hard to call. Germline CDR1 reads LGHNA; CDR2 reads YSLEER. V was clipped by 0 bases and J by 3 bases, with 9 bases between them. The CDR3 runs to 14 residues. The CDR3 DNA follows: TGCGCCAGCAGCCAAGATCTAGGTGGCTACGAGCAGTACTTC. Residues: CASSQDLGGYEQYF.

The gene calls are TRBV5-4 and TRBJ2-1, with TRBD2 identical over 9 bases. The length of the CDR3 is 18 residues. From germline, CDR1 is SGHNT and CDR2 YYREEE (reference sequence). V shed 4 bases, J shed 4 bases, and the junction held 15 bases outside the gene matches. The CDR3 spells CASSPTITGGGDYNEQFF. CDR3 in DNA: TGTGCCAGCAGCCCAACTATCACTGGCGGGGGGGATTACAATGAGCAGTTCTTC.

This clone was detected once. The chain links TRBV5-1 to TRBJ2-3; 14 nucleotides line up with TRBD2. Germline V gives CDR1 SGHRS, CDR2 YFSETQ. This CDR3 region has 17 residues. J was trimmed by 2 bases and V by 4 bases; bases with no gene match: 6. CDR3 sequence (DNA): TGCGCCAGCAGCGTGACTAGCGGGGGGGCCCCCACAGATACGCAGTATTTT. Translation gives CASSVTSGGAPTDTQYF.

This CDR3 is CASSLGAGYGYTF. CDR3 DNA: TGTGCCAGCAGTTTAGGGGCGGGGTATGGCTACACCTTC. The chain combines TRBV27 with TRBJ1-2; TRBD1 might be the D (5 bases). V was pared by 2 bases and J by 5 bases, with 9 bases between. Germline V gene data show CDR1 as MNHEY and CDR2 as SMNVEV (reference sequence). This CDR3 spans 13 amino acids.

This chain joins TRBV6-6 and TRBJ1-1; 9 positions agree with TRBD1. The V gene's germline CDR1 is MNHNY and CDR2 SVGAGI (reference sequence). CDR3 length equals 15 residues. Trimming took 5 bases from V and 1 from J; bases not matched to a gene: 5. The CDR3 nucleotides read TGTGCCAGCAGTGCCGGACAGGGGACGAACACTGAAGCTTTCTTT. Amino acids: CASSAGQGTNTEAFF.

With respect to this clone: The sample has other DNA sequences that encode this CDR3 too. This chain connects TRBV3-1 (or the pseudogene TRBV3-2) to TRBJ2-3, with a possible D match to TRBD2 (6 bases). The CDR3 sequence is 14 residues long. CDR1 is LGHDT and CDR2 is YNNKEL in the germline V gene (reference sequence). Between the trimmed V and J ends, which lost 1 base and 4 bases, there was a span of 9 bases. The chain's CDR3 is CASSQGWGADTQYF. CDR3 sequence (DNA): TGTGCCAGCAGCCAAGGTTGGGGGGCAGATACGCAGTATTTT.

The V call is TRBV7-2, the J call TRBJ1-5; 12 nucleotides match TRBD1. This CDR3 region has 15 residues. The germline gives CDR1 SGHTA, CDR2 FQGNSA. J was trimmed by 10 bases and V by 5 bases; bases with no gene match: 9. CDR3 sequence: CASSPHRDRGQPQHF. Here the CDR3 DNA reads TGTGCCAGCAGCCCGCACCGGGACAGGGGGCAACCCCAGCATTTT.

This chain connects TRBV7-6 to TRBJ1-5; perhaps TRBD1 as D (5 bases). The CDR3 consists of 16 residues. Germline-derived CDR1 and CDR2 are SGHVS and FNYEAQ. Between the trimmed V and J ends, which lost 1 base and 4 bases, there was a span of 14 bases. CDR3 sequence reads: CASSLVGGEVNQPQHF. The CDR3 DNA is TGTGCCAGCAGCTTAGTGGGGGGGGAGGTGAATCAGCCCCAGCATTTT.

This clone was observed a single time. The chain employs TRBV7-3 and TRBJ1-2; D is possibly TRBD1 (6 bases). The CDR3 covers 14 residues. The germline CDR1 and CDR2 sequences are SGHTA and FQGTGA. Trimming stripped 5 bases from V and 6 bases from J, with 16 bases between. CDR3 sequence: CASSPFQTGDGYTF. CDR3 DNA: TGTGCCAGCAGCCCGTTTCAGACAGGAGATGGCTACACCTTC.

V and J are TRBV5-8 and TRBJ2-3; tentative D call: TRBD1 (6 bases). The V and J ends lost 0 bases and 4 bases respectively, with 9 bases between them. CDR1 and CDR2 from the germline V gene are SGHTS and YDEGEE. The CDR3 consists of 14 residues. In DNA, the CDR3 is TGTGCCAGCAGCTTGGCAGGGGACCCAGATACGCAGTATTTT. Amino acids: CASSLAGDPDTQYF.

V gene TRBV3-1 (or the pseudogene TRBV3-2) combines with J gene TRBJ1-2; possible D gene TRBD1, 6 bases. V lost 1 base and J 6 bases, leaving 9 bases between the germline ends. Germline CDR1 and CDR2: LGHDT and YNNKEL (reference sequence). The length of the CDR3 is 13 residues. CDR3 nucleotides: TGTGCCAGCAGCCAAGGGGGGACAAATGGCTACACCTTC. It encodes CASSQGGTNGYTF.

The CDR3 DNA is TGTGCCTGGAGTGGGAGACAGGGCCTCAGTGAAGCTTTCTTT. Translating gives CAWSGRQGLSEAFF. The V gene is TRBV30, the J gene TRBJ1-1; TRBD1 matches 7 bases. This CDR3 contains 14 residues. The junction had 9 bases not matched to a gene; V was cut back by 1 base and J by 7 bases. The V gene's germline CDR1 is GTSNPN and CDR2 SVGIG (reference sequence).

V and J are TRBV6-6 and TRBJ2-3; TRBD2 matches 14 bases. Germline V gene sequence: CDR1 MNHNY, CDR2 SVGAGI (reference sequence). The CDR3 runs 15 residues. The V and J ends lost 6 bases and 8 bases, in that order; junction bases with no gene match: 7. The CDR3 loop reads CASSQGLAGAATQYF. In DNA form, the CDR3 reads TGTGCCAGCAGCCAGGGACTAGCGGGAGCTGCTACGCAGTATTTT.